The next 22 T cell receptor beta chains were all read from a single sample in a study of blood T cell repertoires in COVID-19. Measured with immunoSEQ multiplex PCR; TCRdb has only the in-frame clones, and not every one. Among about 130,000 clones listed, more than 80% were seen once. Sequencing was carried out using peripheral blood. These receptor sequences come from a woman older than 75 with COVID-19, enrolled during active disease.

This chain connects TRBV7-2 to TRBJ2-2; D might be TRBD1 (6 bases). The germline gives CDR1 SGHTA, CDR2 FQGNSA. The germline V and J ends were trimmed by 5 bases and 2 bases, with 15 bases remaining between them. The CDR3 has 16 residues. The CDR3 nucleotides read TGTGCCAGCAGCACAAACAGGGTTACTAACACCGGGGAGCTGTTTTTT. This gives the protein CASSTNRVTNTGELFF.

J is TRBJ2-5 and V is TRBV6-5; no reliable D call. Germline V gene sequence: CDR1 MNHEY, CDR2 SVGAGI. The V gene lost 4 bases and the J gene lost 5 bases, with 8 bases spanning the gap. The CDR3 contains 12 residues. The CDR3 reads CASSSERETQYF. Written as DNA, the CDR3 is TGTGCCAGCAGTTCCGAACGGGAGACCCAGTACTTC.

The V gene is TRBV28, the J gene TRBJ2-7, with 9 nucleotides matching TRBD2. With 6 bases clipped from V and 6 bases from J, the junction kept 12 bases outside the gene matches. CDR1 MDHEN and CDR2 SYDVKM come from the germline V gene. The CDR3 extends over 15 amino acids. CDR3 coding DNA: TGTGCCAGCAGCCCCTCTAGCGGGATGATCCGCGAGCAGTACTTC. This encodes CASSPSSGMIREQYF.

This clone was seen more than once but under ten times. The chain combines TRBV19 with TRBJ2-3; TRBD2 might be the D (6 bases). The CDR3 loop spans 14 amino acids. The germline V gene encodes CDR1 LNHDA and CDR2 SQIVND (reference sequence). V was shortened by 8 bases and J by 2 bases, with 14 bases between the two germline ends. The CDR3 DNA reads TGTGCCAGTCGAGCGGAGGGGAACACAGATACGCAGTATTTT. Translation: CASRAEGNTDTQYF.

This chain links TRBV6-5 with TRBJ2-5; D is unresolved. The V end was cut by 7 bases, the J end by 5 bases, with 5 bases between. The length of the CDR3 is 10 residues. Germline CDR1 and CDR2: MNHEY and SVGAGI. CDR3 sequence (DNA): TGTGCCAGCACACGGGAGACCCAGTACTTC. Protein sequence: CASTRETQYF.

This clone showed up just once. The chain carries TRBV14 and TRBJ2-1; D possibly corresponds to TRBD1 (5 bases). Germline V lookup: CDR1 SGHDN, CDR2 FVKESK. The V gene lost 1 base and the J gene lost 6 bases, with 7 bases spanning the gap. CDR3 length: 13 residues. CDR3 nucleotides: TGTGCCAGCAGCCAAGGACAGCTCAATGAGCAGTTCTTC. It translates to CASSQGQLNEQFF. Combining the CDR3 with reference TRBV14 and TRBJ2-1 gives the whole variable domain EAGVTQFPSHSVIEKGQTVTLRCDPISGHDNLYWYRRVMGKEIKFLLHFVKESKQDESGMPNNRFLAERTGGTYSTLKVQPAELEDSGVYFCASSQGQLNEQFFGPGTRLTVL.

The rearrangement uses TRBV4-2 and TRBJ1-6; TRBD1 matches at 9 bases. The CDR3 loop spans 18 amino acids. Germline loops: CDR1 LGHNA, CDR2 YNFKEQ. Germline trimming cut 1 base from V and 17 bases from J; bases unmatched to any gene: 21. This chain's CDR3 is CASSQGNRGPKGILEIHF. In DNA form, the CDR3 reads TGTGCCAGCAGCCAAGGGAACAGGGGGCCCAAGGGGATTTTGGAGATCCACTTT.

The chain combines TRBV2 with TRBJ1-2, with D perhaps TRBD1 (5 bases). The CDR3 spans 14 residues. V lost 6 bases to trimming and J lost 2 bases, with 13 bases between them. Germline assignment: CDR1 SNHLY and CDR2 FYNNEI. The DNA for the CDR3 is TGTGCCAGCAGGATCGGACACCCCAACTATGGCTACACCTTC. Translating gives CASRIGHPNYGYTF.

The chain joins TRBV5-1 to TRBJ2-5; 7 bases match TRBD1. The germline V gene has CDR1 SGHRS and CDR2 YFSETQ. The CDR3 loop spans 16 amino acids. V shed 2 bases, J shed 2 bases, and the junction held 9 bases outside the gene matches. The CDR3 DNA sequence: TGCGCCAGCAGCTTTACAGGGGTGGTAGGGCAAGAGACCCAGTACTTC. Residues: CASSFTGVVGQETQYF.

This sequence joins TRBV28 and TRBJ1-5; unclear D gene. The CDR3 is 15 residues long. CDR1 is MDHEN, CDR2 SYDVKM, per germline. The V end lost 4 bases, the J end lost 7 bases, and 17 bases lay between the germline ends. The chain's CDR3 is CASSSPLVSWQPQHF. The CDR3 nucleotides are TGTGCCAGCAGTTCACCACTTGTCTCGTGGCAGCCCCAGCATTTT.

The chain has TRBV10-3 and TRBJ2-1, with TRBD1 matching over 7 bases. Germline values: CDR1 ENHRY, CDR2 SYGVKD. CDR3 length: 14 amino acids. V was clipped by 6 bases and J by 4 bases; unmatched bases: 6. The CDR3 DNA reads as TGTGCCATCAGCGTGGCAGGGGGTTACAATGAGCAGTTCTTC. This translates into CAISVAGGYNEQFF.

This clone was counted between two and nine times. The chain links TRBV14 to TRBJ1-2, with TRBD1 matching 8 bases. V lost 1 base, J lost 8 bases, and 6 bases stayed unmatched. The CDR3 has 14 residues. Germline V CDR1 and CDR2: SGHDN, FVKESK. The CDR3 nucleotides read TGTGCCAGCAGCCAAGTCCAGGGGGCGGAGGGCTACACCTTC. Residues: CASSQVQGAEGYTF.

The CDR3 reads CSAGRETQYF. The CDR3 nucleotides read TGCAGTGCTGGTCGGGAGACCCAGTACTTC. V is TRBV20-1 and J is TRBJ2-5; D not certain. Trimming took 5 bases from V and 5 from J, leaving 6 bases between them. The CDR3 is made up of 10 amino acids. CDR1 DFQATT and CDR2 SNEGSKA come from the germline V gene (reference sequence).

The CDR3 sequence is CASSTVAGGSYNEQFF. The CDR3 nucleotides read TGCGCCAGCAGCACCGTAGCGGGAGGTTCCTACAATGAGCAGTTCTTC. The V and J genes are TRBV5-1 and TRBJ2-1; 10 nucleotides match TRBD2. J gave up 1 base and V 4 bases, and 5 bases lay outside the gene matches. Germline V gene sequence: CDR1 SGHRS, CDR2 YFSETQ. CDR3 length equals 16 residues. The whole variable domain, filled in from reference TRBV5-1 and TRBJ2-1, reads KAGVTQTPRYLIKTRGQQVTLSCSPISGHRSVSWYQQTPGQGLQFLFEYFSETQRNKGNFPGRFSGRQFSNSRSEMNVSTLELGDSALYLCASSTVAGGSYNEQFFGPGTRLTVL.

The genes are TRBV19 and TRBJ2-3, with a possible D match to TRBD2 (6 bases). Germline V gene sequence: CDR1 LNHDA, CDR2 SQIVND (reference sequence). Trimming left V 3 bases short and J 2 bases short, with 12 bases between. The CDR3 covers 15 residues. The CDR3: CASSMGPGLTDTQYF. Written as DNA, the CDR3 is TGTGCCAGTAGTATGGGACCGGGACTCACAGATACGCAGTATTTT.

The rearrangement uses TRBV3-1 (or the pseudogene TRBV3-2) and TRBJ2-2; D remains unclear. V gave up 2 bases and J gave up 5 bases, with 9 bases separating them. The CDR3 runs to 14 residues. The germline V gene encodes CDR1 LGHDT and CDR2 YNNKEL (reference sequence). CDR3 nucleotides: TGTGCCAGCAGCCAAACGCCAGAAACCGGGGAGCTGTTTTTT. The encoded protein is CASSQTPETGELFF.

This clone has more than one count but fewer than ten. The chain recombines TRBV7-3 with TRBJ2-1, with 7 bases aligning to TRBD2. Germline CDR1 is SGHTA and CDR2 is FQGTGA. This CDR3 is 16 amino acids long. J was trimmed by 2 bases and V by 2 bases; bases with no gene match: 6. The CDR3 here is CASSLGPGTTYNEQFF. The DNA of the CDR3 is TGTGCCAGCAGCTTAGGTCCCGGGACTACCTACAATGAGCAGTTCTTC.

This clone has only a few counts. The chain uses TRBV18 and TRBJ1-1, with D perhaps TRBD1 (6 bases). Germline values: CDR1 KGHSH, CDR2 LQKENI. This CDR3 comprises 14 residues. Trimming left V 3 bases short and J 7 bases short, with 15 bases between. The CDR3 DNA sequence: TGTGCCAGCTCACCCGTAGGGGGAAGGGGTGAAGCTTTCTTT. Translation: CASSPVGGRGEAFF.

The V and J genes are TRBV7-9 and TRBJ2-1, with 14 nucleotides matching TRBD2. The CDR3 runs to 15 residues. Germline CDR1 and CDR2: SEHNR and FQNEAQ (reference sequence). Trimming cost V 6 bases and J 9 bases; bases outside gene matches: 7. CDR3 sequence reads: CASRLPGLAGVEQFF. The CDR3 DNA follows: TGTGCCAGCAGATTACCGGGACTAGCGGGAGTTGAGCAGTTCTTC.

The genes are TRBV9 and TRBJ1-1; D gene uncertain. The V and J ends lost 0 bases and 6 bases respectively, with 12 bases between them. Germline CDR1 and CDR2: SGDLS and YYNGEE. CDR3 length: 14 residues. This CDR3 is CASSVDSRGAEAFF. The CDR3 nucleotides are TGTGCCAGCAGCGTAGATAGTCGCGGCGCTGAAGCTTTCTTT. The entire variable domain, with the rest obtained from reference TRBV9 and TRBJ1-1, is as follows: DSGVTQTPKHLITATGQRVTLRCSPRSGDLSVYWYQQSLDQGLQFLIQYYNGEERAKGNILERFSAQQFPDLHSELNLSSLELGDSALYFCASSVDSRGAEAFFGQGTRLTVV.

The rearrangement uses TRBV27 and TRBJ1-6; 8 bases are shared with TRBD1. CDR1 is MNHEY, CDR2 SMNVEV, per germline (reference sequence). The J segment lost 7 bases and the V segment lost 5 bases, leaving 10 bases of the junction unmatched. This CDR3 is 16 amino acids long. CDR3 sequence (DNA): TGTGCCAGCAGTCAGGACAGGGTTTCGGCCAATTCACCCCTCCACTTT. It translates to CASSQDRVSANSPLHF.

This sequence joins TRBV7-8 and TRBJ2-7; TRBD2 matches 12 bases. This CDR3 comprises 15 residues. CDR1 and CDR2 from the germline V gene are SGHVS and FQNEAQ. V dropped 4 bases and J dropped 7; count of bases not matched to a gene: 8. The CDR3 DNA follows: TGTGCCAGCAGCTCGGCTAGCGGGAGGGCCGAAGAGCAGTACTTC. Amino acids: CASSSASGRAEEQYF. Combining the CDR3 with reference TRBV7-8 and TRBJ2-7 gives the whole variable domain GAGVSQSPRYKVAKRGQDVALRCDPISGHVSLFWYQQALGQGPEFLTYFQNEAQLDKSGLPSDRFFAERPEGSVSTLKIQRTQQEDSAVYLCASSSASGRAEEQYFGPGTRLTVT.